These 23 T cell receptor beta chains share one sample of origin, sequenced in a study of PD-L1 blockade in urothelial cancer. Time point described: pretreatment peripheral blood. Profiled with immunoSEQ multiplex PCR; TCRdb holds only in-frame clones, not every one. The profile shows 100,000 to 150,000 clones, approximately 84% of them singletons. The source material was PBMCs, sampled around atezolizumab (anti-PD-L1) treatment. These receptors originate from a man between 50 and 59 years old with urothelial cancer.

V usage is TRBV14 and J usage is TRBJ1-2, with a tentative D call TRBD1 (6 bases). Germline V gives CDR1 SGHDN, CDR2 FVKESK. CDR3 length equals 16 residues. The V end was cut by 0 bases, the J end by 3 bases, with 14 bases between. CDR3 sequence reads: CASSQDQGPYYYGYTF. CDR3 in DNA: TGTGCCAGCAGCCAAGATCAGGGGCCCTACTACTATGGCTACACCTTC.

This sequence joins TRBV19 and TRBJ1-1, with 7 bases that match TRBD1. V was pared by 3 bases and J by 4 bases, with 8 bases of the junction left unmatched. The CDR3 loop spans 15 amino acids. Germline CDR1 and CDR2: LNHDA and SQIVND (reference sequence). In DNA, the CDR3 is TGTGCCAGTAGTATCGGGACAGTCTGGTCCACTGAAGCTTTCTTT. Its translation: CASSIGTVWSTEAFF. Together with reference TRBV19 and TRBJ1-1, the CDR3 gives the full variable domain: DGGITQSPKYLFRKEGQNVTLSCEQNLNHDAMYWYRQDPGQGLRLIYYSQIVNDFQKGDIAEGYSVSREKKESFPLTVTSAQKNPTAFYLCASSIGTVWSTEAFFGQGTRLTVV.

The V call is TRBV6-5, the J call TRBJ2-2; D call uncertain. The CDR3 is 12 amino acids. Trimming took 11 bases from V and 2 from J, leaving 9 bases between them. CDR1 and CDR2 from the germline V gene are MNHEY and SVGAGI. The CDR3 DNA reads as TGTGCCGCATGGAGTAACACCGGGGAGCTGTTTTTT. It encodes CAAWSNTGELFF.

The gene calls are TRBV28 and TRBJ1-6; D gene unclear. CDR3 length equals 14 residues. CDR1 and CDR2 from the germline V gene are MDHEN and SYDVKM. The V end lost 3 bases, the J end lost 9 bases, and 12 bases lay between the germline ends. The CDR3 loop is CASSFPISSSPLHF. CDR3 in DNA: TGTGCCAGCAGTTTCCCCATCTCTAGTTCACCCCTCCACTTT.

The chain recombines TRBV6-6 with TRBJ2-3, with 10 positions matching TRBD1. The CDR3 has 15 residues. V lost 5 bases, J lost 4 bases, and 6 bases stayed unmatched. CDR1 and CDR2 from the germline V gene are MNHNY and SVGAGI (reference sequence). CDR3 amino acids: CASSARDRGPDTQYF. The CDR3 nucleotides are TGTGCCAGCAGTGCCCGGGACAGGGGACCAGATACGCAGTATTTT.

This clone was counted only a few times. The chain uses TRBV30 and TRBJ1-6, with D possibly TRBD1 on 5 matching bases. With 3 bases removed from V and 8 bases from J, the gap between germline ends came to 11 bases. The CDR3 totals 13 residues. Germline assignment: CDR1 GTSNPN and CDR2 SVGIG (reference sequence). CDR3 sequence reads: CAWRGTGDSPLHF. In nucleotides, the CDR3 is TGTGCCTGGAGGGGGACGGGAGATTCACCCCTCCACTTT.

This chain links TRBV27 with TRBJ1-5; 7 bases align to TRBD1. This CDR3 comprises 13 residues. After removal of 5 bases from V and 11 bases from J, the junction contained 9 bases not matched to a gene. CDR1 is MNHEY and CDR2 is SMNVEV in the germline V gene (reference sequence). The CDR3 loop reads CASSTRQGPAQHF. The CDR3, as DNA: TGTGCCAGCAGTACACGACAGGGCCCAGCCCAGCATTTT.

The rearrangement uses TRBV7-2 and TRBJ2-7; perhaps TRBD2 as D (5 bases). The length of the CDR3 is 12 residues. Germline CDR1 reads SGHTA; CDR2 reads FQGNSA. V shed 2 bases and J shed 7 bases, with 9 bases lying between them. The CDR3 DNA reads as TGTGCCAGCAGCTTATGGGGAGAGGAGCAGTACTTC. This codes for CASSLWGEEQYF.

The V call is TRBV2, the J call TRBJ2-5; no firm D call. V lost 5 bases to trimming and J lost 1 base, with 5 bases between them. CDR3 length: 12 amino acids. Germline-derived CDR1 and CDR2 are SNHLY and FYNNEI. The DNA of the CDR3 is TGTGCCAGCAGTACAATCCAAGAGACCCAGTACTTC. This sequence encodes CASSTIQETQYF. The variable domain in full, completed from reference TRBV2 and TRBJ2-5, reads EPEVTQTPSHQVTQMGQEVILRCVPISNHLYFYWYRQILGQKVEFLVSFYNNEISEKSEIFDDQFSVERPDGSNFTLKIRSTKLEDSAMYFCASSTIQETQYFGPGTRLLVL.

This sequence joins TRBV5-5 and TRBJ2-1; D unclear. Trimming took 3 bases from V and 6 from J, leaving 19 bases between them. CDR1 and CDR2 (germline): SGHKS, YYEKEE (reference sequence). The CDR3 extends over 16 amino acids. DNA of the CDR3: TGTGCCAGCAGCTATAGACGACAATCCCTGGGCAATGAGCAGTTCTTC. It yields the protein CASSYRRQSLGNEQFF.

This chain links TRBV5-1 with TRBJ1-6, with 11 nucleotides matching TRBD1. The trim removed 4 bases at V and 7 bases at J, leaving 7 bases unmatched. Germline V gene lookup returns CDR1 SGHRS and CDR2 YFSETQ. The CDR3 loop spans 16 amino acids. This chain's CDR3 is CASSLGQGVPNSPLHF. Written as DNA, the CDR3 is TGCGCCAGCAGCCTGGGACAGGGGGTCCCCAATTCACCCCTCCACTTT.

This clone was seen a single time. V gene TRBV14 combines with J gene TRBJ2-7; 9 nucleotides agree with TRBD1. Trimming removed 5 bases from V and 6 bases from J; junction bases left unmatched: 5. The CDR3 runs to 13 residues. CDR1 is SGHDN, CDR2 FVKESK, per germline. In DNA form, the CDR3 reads TGTGCCAGCAGCGCCAACAGGGGGCGCGAGCAGTACTTC. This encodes CASSANRGREQYF.

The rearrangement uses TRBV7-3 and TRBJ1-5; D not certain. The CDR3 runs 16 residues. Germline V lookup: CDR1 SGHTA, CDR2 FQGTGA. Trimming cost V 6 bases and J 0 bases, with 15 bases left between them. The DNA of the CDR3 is TGTGCCAGCAGGGGTAAGACTGCATATAGCAATCAGCCCCAGCATTTT. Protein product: CASRGKTAYSNQPQHF.

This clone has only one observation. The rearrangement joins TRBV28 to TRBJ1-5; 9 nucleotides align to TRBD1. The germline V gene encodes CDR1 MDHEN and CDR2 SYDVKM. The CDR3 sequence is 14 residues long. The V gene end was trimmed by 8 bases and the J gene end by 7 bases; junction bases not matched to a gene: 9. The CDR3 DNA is TGTGCCAGCTTGGAACAGGGGGCAGGACAGCCCCAGCATTTT. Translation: CASLEQGAGQPQHF.

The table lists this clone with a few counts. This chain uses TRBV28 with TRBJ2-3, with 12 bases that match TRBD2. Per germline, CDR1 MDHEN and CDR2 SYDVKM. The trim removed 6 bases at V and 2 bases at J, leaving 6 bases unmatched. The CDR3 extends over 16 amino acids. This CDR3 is CASSPGLAGLTDTQYF. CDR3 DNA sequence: TGTGCCAGCAGCCCAGGACTAGCGGGACTCACAGATACGCAGTATTTT.

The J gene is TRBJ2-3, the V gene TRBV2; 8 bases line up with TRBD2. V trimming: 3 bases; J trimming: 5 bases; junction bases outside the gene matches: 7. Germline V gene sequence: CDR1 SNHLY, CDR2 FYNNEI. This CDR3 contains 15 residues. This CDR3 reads CASSDIGRAGDTQYF. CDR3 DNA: TGTGCCAGCAGTGATATCGGGAGGGCAGGAGATACGCAGTATTTT. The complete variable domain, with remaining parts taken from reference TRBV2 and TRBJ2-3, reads EPEVTQTPSHQVTQMGQEVILRCVPISNHLYFYWYRQILGQKVEFLVSFYNNEISEKSEIFDDQFSVERPDGSNFTLKIRSTKLEDSAMYFCASSDIGRAGDTQYFGPGTRLTVL.

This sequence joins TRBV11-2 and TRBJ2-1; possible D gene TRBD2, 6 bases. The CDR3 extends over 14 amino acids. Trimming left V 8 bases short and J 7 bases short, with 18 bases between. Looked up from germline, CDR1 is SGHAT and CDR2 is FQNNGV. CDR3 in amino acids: CASEILGAGNEQFF. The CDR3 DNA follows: TGTGCCAGCGAAATTTTGGGTGCGGGGAATGAGCAGTTCTTC.

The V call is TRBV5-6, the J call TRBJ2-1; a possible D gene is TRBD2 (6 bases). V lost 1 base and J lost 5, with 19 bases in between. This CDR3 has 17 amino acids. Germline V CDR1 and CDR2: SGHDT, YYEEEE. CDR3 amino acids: CASSLWGLAGTHNEQFF. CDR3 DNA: TGTGCCAGCAGCTTGTGGGGTCTGGCGGGAACTCACAATGAGCAGTTCTTC.

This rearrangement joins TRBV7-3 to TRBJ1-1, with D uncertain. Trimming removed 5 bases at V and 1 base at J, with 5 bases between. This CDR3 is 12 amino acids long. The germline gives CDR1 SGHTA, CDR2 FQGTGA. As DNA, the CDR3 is TGTGCCAGCAGCAACGGGAACACTGAAGCTTTCTTT. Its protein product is CASSNGNTEAFF. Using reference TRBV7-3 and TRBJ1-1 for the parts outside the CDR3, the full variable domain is GAGVSQTPSNKVTEKGKYVELRCDPISGHTALYWYRQSLGQGPEFLIYFQGTGAADDSGLPNDRFFAVRPEGSVSTLKIQRTERGDSAVYLCASSNGNTEAFFGQGTRLTVV.

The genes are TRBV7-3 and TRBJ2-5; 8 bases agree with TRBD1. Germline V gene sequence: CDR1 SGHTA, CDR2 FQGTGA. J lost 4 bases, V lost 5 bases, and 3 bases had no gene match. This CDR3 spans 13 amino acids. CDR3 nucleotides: TGTGCCAGCAGCGCCGACAGGGGAGAGACCCAGTACTTC. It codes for CASSADRGETQYF.

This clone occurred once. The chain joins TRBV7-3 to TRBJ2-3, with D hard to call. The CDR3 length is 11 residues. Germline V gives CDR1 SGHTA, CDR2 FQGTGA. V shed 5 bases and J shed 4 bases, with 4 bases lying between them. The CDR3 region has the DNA TGTGCCAGCAGCCAGGCAGATACGCAGTATTTT. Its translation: CASSQADTQYF.

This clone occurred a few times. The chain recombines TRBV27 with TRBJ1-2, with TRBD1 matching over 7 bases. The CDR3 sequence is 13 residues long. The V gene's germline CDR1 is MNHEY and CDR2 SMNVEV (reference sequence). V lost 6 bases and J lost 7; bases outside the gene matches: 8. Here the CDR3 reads CASSITGTAGYTF. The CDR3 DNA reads TGTGCCAGCAGCATAACAGGGACAGCTGGCTACACCTTC.

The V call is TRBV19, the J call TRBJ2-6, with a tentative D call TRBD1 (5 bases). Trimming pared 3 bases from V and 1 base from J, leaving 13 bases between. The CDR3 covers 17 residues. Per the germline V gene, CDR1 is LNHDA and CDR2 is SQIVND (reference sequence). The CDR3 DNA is TGTGCCAGTAGTATCAGGGTTTATGATTCTGGGGCCAACGTCCTGACTTTC. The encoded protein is CASSIRVYDSGANVLTF.